This entry is about one T cell receptor (beta chain). Antigen unknown. This sample was taken from a study of T cell repertoires in cytomegalovirus infection. One entry per CDR3 protein, called by TCRdb with MiXCR from the reads. The profile covers some 920,000 distinct CDR3 sequences, with roughly 31% appearing a single time and over 13% taken by the ten largest. CDR3 size: 18 residues. Germline CDR1 reads MNHNY; CDR2 reads SVGAGI (reference sequence). After removal of 0 bases from V and 8 bases from J, the junction contained 13 bases not matched to a gene. The receptor was isolated from a human donor in good health (CMV status not recorded). Some clones in this sample may be carry-over from other donors' samples. The sequenced sample was cultured CD8+ T cells from PBMCs, obtained from culture after CMV antigen stimulation. V is TRBV6-6 and J is TRBJ2-1; TRBD1 agrees at 10 bases. CDR3 amino acids: CASSYSTPDRGPQDEQFF. The CDR3 coding sequence is TGTGCCAGCAGTTACTCCACGCCCGACAGGGGGCCGCAAGATGAGCAGTTCTTC.